This TCR beta chain was captured by sequencing in a study of T cell responses to AZD1222 COVID-19 vaccine. Whole-study findings and limits: Among vaccine-associated CD4 TCRs, coverage spanned spike, with dominance at 160-218 and 743-854. Sampled repertoires all dated from after the peak T cell response. Mostly white British, mostly female donors; authors suggested clonal diversity may be underestimated.

TCRdb keeps only in-frame clones here, not all; method: immunoSEQ multiplex PCR. The sample shows approximately 150,000 clones, roughly 90% of them seen only once. About this clone itself: The target antigen is unknown.

Germline V lookup: CDR1 MNHEY, CDR2 SVGAGI. Between the trimmed V and J ends, which lost 2 bases and 6 bases, there was a span of 17 bases. This CDR3 comprises 16 residues. This TCR was sampled from an adult in good health. Source: peripheral blood, taken on day 0 of AZD1222 vaccination. The rearrangement uses TRBV6-5 and TRBJ2-1; D may be TRBD2 (5 bases). CDR3 amino acids: CASSYLDYSGSNEQFF. The CDR3 DNA follows: TGTGCCAGCAGTTACCTCGACTACTCCGGCTCCAATGAGCAGTTCTTC.